This T cell receptor (beta chain) stems from a study of shared clonotypes between healthy human individuals. Losses at the gene ends were 4 bases for V and 2 bases for J; bases not matched to a gene: 5. Germline V gene lookup returns CDR1 SGHRS and CDR2 YFSETQ. This CDR3 is built from 16 residues. About this clone: Other DNA sequences within the sample encode an identical CDR3.

Data came from immunoSEQ multiplex PCR; TCRdb stores just in-frame clones and leaves some out. The sample lists under 600,000 clones, roughly four fifths occurring once. The rearrangement links TRBV5-1 to TRBJ2-3, with 12 bases aligning to TRBD2. The clonotype comes from a woman in her forties in good health. Some clones in this sample may be carry-over from other donors' samples. The sample was PBMCs. The CDR3 sequence is CASSLRLAGATDTQYF. CDR3 bases: TGCGCCAGCAGCCTGAGACTAGCGGGAGCCACAGATACGCAGTATTTT.